This TCR beta chain derives from a study of PD-L1 blockade in urothelial cancer. Whole-study findings and limits: Tumor-associated clones in blood expanded more at 3 weeks in durable-benefit patients.

Clones were sequenced by immunoSEQ multiplex PCR, and TCRdb holds only the in-frame ones, with some missing. This table holds 95,000 or so clones, around 87% found once. Time point indicated: pretreatment peripheral blood. The CDR3 is 16 residues long. The trim removed 2 bases at V and 1 base at J, leaving 5 bases unmatched. The germline V gene has CDR1 MNHNS and CDR2 SASEGT. In its sample, this clone was seen once. Its antigen remains unidentified. J is TRBJ2-5 and V is TRBV6-1; 9 bases line up with TRBD2. Here the sequenced sample was PBMCs, taken around atezolizumab (anti-PD-L1) treatment. This clonotype was obtained from a man aged 55 to 70 with urothelial cancer. The CDR3 DNA reads TGTGCCAGCAGTGAAATGTCACTAGCGGGCCAAGAGACCCAGTACTTC. Its translation is CASSEMSLAGQETQYF.